Included here is one T cell receptor (beta chain) sequence, with context. Its antigen is currently not known. No qualities accompany the bases; no much larger clone lies one base away. These data come from a study of shared clonotypes between healthy human individuals (dated by TCRdb to the early 2020s). Some background on the complete study: A few men and a couple of women, aged 18 to 49 years, made up the cohort. Between about 0.9 and 8.9 billion PBMCs per donor were obtained by leukapheresis. For each donor, three plates each were used for CD4 naive and CD4 memory, two plates were used for CD8 naive, and one plate was used for CD8 memory. To estimate repertoire size and how much clonotype sharing occurs between individuals, the study deeply sequenced the blood TCR repertoires of five healthy adults. Different laboratories and diverse techniques were used to prepare libraries and sequence TCR repertoires, to increase sequencing depth and limit assay-specific biases.

Using the deep immunoSEQ assay, multiplex PCR amplified TCR CDR3 regions from genomic DNA. Extracted genomic DNA from each cell subset was spread evenly across all wells of several immunoSEQ 96-well plates, with each plate serving as a replicate. For sorted subsets, each replicate PCR was loaded with about 200 ng genomic DNA, equivalent to 25,000 to 30,000 T cell genomes. The purified libraries were quantified using a Qubit 3.0 fluorometer, sized with a Bioanalyzer 2100, and then quantified again using the KAPA Library Quantification kit. A separate single-read 150-cycle Illumina NextSeq 550 flow cell was used to sequence each immunoSEQ 96-well plate. Per the authors' processing: Because the immunoSEQ output held only junctional sequences and lacked quality scores, the filtering could not match the filtering applied to full-length reads. Sequences were annotated with PyIR, a Python wrapper for IgBLAST v1.9, and V/J genes and CDR3 were assigned using IMGT germline references. Reads were filtered out if the reads had weak V/J assignments (E-value above 1e-6), no CDR3, stop codons, out-of-frame junctions, or ambiguous translated residues. V3J clonotypes were defined by identical inferred V gene, J gene, and CDR3 amino acid sequence. Percentage overlap between repertoires was computed as shared unique clonotypes divided by the size of the smaller repertoire. RTK rarefaction, the Chao1 estimator, and Recon v2.1 estimates of unobserved clonotypes were used to assess repertoire richness. Generation probabilities for all TCRbeta clonotypes obtained by the gDNA method from four donors were computed using OLGA. The table comes from immuneACCESS by way of TCRdb, which keeps in-frame sequences with V and J called. Part of the clones is missing from these tables; in studies checked, under half for an unresolved V gene and the rest for unknown reasons. V, J and clone size reflect that table, while D and trimming were determined from the DNA. The table for this sample lists about 380,000 clones; 90% to 98% of them were counted only once. 0.32% of the sample lies in the top ten.

Counted from cysteine to phenylalanine, this CDR3 has 13 amino acids. The DNA shown is the 39-base CDR3, in frame from base 1. Taken from the germline V gene, the CDR1 and CDR2 loops are MDHEN and SYDVKM. A distance of 10 bases separates the germline ends of V and J, which lose 3 bases and 5 bases respectively. Overall results and qualifications from the work: Larger estimated clonotype richness was generally found for naive subsets than for memory subsets. Pairwise subsampling led to the expectation that sequencing depth would affect the degree of clonotype sharing among donors. Clonotypes shared by all four sorted-subset donors showed higher generation probabilities than non-shared clonotypes. The small number of donors limited the genetic and exposure-history diversity represented. Across a handful of donors, about 5% of naive CD4, roughly 3.5% of naive CD8, under 2.5% of memory CD4, and 0.4% of memory CD8 clonotypes were shared. Sampling was restricted to blood, and TCR repertoires in tissues likely differ from the TCR repertoires found in blood. Incomplete sequencing was indicated by rarefaction of sorted-subset datasets, despite the large sequencing depth.

Healthy HIV-negative adults with no recently reported acute infections or vaccinations were included as donors. Only Caucasian adults living in Nashville, Tennessee, USA were represented among the donors. The CD8 memory samples were a combination of magnetically selected CD45RO+ cells and CCR7-negative CD45RA+ effector memory (TemRA) cells. Blood was obtained by leukapheresis, after which PBMCs were separated by Ficoll-Histopaque density gradient centrifugation and cryopreserved in liquid nitrogen vapor phase. Purity and quantity of every magnetically sorted T cell population were checked by analytical flow cytometry. From each sorted fraction, genomic DNA was isolated and quantified by UV absorbance on a Nanodrop 2000c.

Recombination linked TRBV28 to TRBJ2-5; tentative D gene TRBD2, with 5 bases matching. Specimen: memory CD8+ T cells sorted from blood. Interpreted using the paper, the cell subset or site label stands for: CD45RO+ cells pooled with CCR7-negative TemRA cells. This clonotype was sampled from a man aged 30 to 39 in good health. The DNA sequence is as follows: TGTGCCAGCAGTTTGGGGTGGAGGGAGACCCAGTACTTC. It translates as CASSLGWRETQYF.